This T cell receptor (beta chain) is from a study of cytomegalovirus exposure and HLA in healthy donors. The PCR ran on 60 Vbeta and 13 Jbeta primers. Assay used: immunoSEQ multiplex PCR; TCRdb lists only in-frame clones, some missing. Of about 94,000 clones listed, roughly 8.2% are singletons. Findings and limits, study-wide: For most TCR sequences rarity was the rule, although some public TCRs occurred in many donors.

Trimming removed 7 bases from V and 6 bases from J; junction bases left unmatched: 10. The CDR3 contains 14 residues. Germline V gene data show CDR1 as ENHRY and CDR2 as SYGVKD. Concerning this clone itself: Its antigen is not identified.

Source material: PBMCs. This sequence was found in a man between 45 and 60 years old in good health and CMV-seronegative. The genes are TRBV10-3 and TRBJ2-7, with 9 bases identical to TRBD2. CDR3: CAITPGTSIGEQYF. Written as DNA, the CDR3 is TGTGCCATCACCCCCGGGACTAGCATTGGCGAGCAGTACTTC.